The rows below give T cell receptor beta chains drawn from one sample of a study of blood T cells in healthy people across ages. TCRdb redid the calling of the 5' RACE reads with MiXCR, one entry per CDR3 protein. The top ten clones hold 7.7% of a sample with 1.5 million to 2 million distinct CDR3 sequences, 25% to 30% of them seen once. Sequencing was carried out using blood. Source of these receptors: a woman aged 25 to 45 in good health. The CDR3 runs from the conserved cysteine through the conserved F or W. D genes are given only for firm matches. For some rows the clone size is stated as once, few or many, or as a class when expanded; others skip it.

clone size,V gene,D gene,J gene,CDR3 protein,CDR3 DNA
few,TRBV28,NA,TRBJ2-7,CASSFPGVSRTGSHEQYF,TGTGCCAGCAGTTTCCCGGGGGTATCCCGGACAGGTTCCCACGAGCAGTACTTC
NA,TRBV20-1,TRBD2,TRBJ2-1,CSARDSVASGRLSSYEQFF,TGCAGTGCTAGAGATTCTGTGGCTAGCGGGAGGTTGAGCTCCTACGAGCAGTTCTTC
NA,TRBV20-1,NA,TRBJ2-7,CSALAESSYEQYF,TGCAGTGCCCTGGCGGAGAGTTCCTACGAGCAGTACTTC
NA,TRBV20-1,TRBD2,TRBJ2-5,CSAIEPSGRAIEQYF,TGCAGTGCTATCGAACCTAGCGGGAGGGCCATTGAGCAGTACTTC
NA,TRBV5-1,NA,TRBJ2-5,CASSLVTAKETQYF,TGCGCCAGCAGCTTGGTTACAGCAAAAGAGACCCAGTACTTC
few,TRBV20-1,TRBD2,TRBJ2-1,CSAGAGTSGISRQFF,TGCAGTGCTGGAGCCGGGACTAGCGGGATAAGTAGGCAGTTCTTC
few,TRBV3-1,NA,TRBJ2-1,CASSRQKSRNEQFF,TGTGCCAGCAGCCGTCAAAAGTCCCGGAATGAGCAGTTCTTC
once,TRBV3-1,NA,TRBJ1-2,CASSQGAALDGYTF,TGTGCCAGCAGCCAAGGGGCAGCGTTGGATGGCTACACCTTC
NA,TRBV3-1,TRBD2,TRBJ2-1,CASSQLGGRALNEQFF,TGTGCCAGCAGCCAACTGGGTGGGAGGGCGTTAAATGAGCAGTTCTTC
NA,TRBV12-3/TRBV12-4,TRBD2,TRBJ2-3,CASSPRAGVVDTQYF,TGTGCCAGCAGCCCACGAGCGGGAGTGGTAGATACGCAGTATTTT
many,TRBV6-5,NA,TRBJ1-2,CASSRWDYGYTF,TGTGCCAGCAGTCGGTGGGACTATGGCTACACCTTC
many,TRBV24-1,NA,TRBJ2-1,CATSQSDEQFF,TGTGCCACCAGTCAAAGCGATGAGCAGTTCTTC
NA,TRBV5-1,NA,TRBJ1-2,CASSLGQNNVGYTF,TGCGCCAGCAGCTTGGGACAGAATAACGTCGGCTACACCTTC
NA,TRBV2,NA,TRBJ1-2,CASSEPREGYGYTF,TGTGCCAGCAGTGAACCCAGGGAGGGGTATGGCTACACCTTC
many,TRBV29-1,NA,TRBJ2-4,CSVEVPPSDIQYF,TGCAGCGTTGAGGTGCCCCCGAGTGACATTCAGTACTTC
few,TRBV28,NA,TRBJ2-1,CASSPHGPPSPDNEQFF,TGTGCCAGCAGTCCTCACGGCCCCCCAAGCCCGGACAATGAGCAGTTCTTC
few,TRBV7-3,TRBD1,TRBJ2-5,CASSRRTGKGQETQYF,TGTGCCAGCAGCAGAAGGACAGGGAAAGGGCAAGAGACCCAGTACTTC
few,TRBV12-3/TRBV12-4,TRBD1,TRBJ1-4,CASSLGQTMFF,TGTGCCAGCAGTTTGGGACAGACAATGTTTTTT
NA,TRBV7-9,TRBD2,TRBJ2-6,CASSLGRAGAGANVLTF,TGTGCCAGCAGCTTAGGGCGAGCGGGAGCTGGGGCCAACGTCCTGACTTTC
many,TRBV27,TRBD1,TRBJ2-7,CASRKDRGDYEQYF,TGTGCCAGCAGGAAGGACAGGGGAGACTACGAGCAGTACTTC
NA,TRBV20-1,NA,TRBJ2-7,CSASPSRLFHEQYF,TGCAGTGCTAGTCCCAGCCGGCTATTCCACGAGCAGTACTTC
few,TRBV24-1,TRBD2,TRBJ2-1,CATSDAHSGSRDEQFF,TGTGCCACCAGTGATGCCCACAGCGGGAGTCGAGATGAGCAGTTCTTC
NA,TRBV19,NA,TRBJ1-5,CASRERSYSNQPQHF,TGTGCCAGTAGAGAGCGATCGTATAGCAATCAGCCCCAGCATTTT
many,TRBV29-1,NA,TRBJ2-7,CSVTDGIHTKQYF,TGCAGCGTCACGGACGGAATTCATACGAAGCAGTACTTC
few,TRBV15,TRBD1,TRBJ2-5,CATSSPDRGRGETQYF,TGTGCCACCAGCAGTCCGGACAGGGGGCGCGGGGAGACCCAGTACTTC
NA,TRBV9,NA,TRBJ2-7,CVGSVEEGGPCEQYF,TGTGTCGGCAGCGTAGAGGAGGGGGGGCCGTGCGAGCAGTACTTC
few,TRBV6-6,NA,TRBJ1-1,CASRPGGENTEAFF,TGTGCCAGCAGGCCGGGGGGTGAGAACACTGAAGCTTTCTTT
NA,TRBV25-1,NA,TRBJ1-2,CASSGGTFYGYTF,TGTGCCAGCTCGGGGGGAACCTTCTATGGCTACACCTTC
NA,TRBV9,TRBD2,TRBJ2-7,CASSVGGSSEQYF,TGTGCCAGCAGCGTCGGGGGGTCAAGCGAGCAGTACTTC
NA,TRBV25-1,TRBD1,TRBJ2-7,CASSPIRDRVGNYEQYF,TGTGCCAGCAGTCCGATCCGGGACAGGGTAGGGAACTACGAGCAGTACTTC
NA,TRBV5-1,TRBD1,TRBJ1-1,CASSLQTGAEAFF,TGCGCCAGCAGCTTGCAGACAGGGGCTGAAGCTTTCTTT
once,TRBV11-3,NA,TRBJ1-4,CASSFLPGEEDEKLFF,TGTGCCAGCAGCTTCTTACCAGGGGAGGAGGATGAAAAACTGTTTTTT
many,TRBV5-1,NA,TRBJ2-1,CASTNPGGNEQFF,TGCGCCAGCACCAATCCAGGAGGGAATGAGCAGTTCTTC
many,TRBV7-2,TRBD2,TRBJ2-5,CASSTGGPETQYF,TGTGCCAGCAGTACGGGAGGGCCGGAGACCCAGTACTTC
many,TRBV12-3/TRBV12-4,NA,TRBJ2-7,CASSPRDKSLEQYF,TGTGCCAGCAGTCCCCGGGACAAGTCCCTCGAGCAGTACTTC
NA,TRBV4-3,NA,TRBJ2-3,CASSQDPLGGTDTQYF,TGCGCCAGCAGCCAAGATCCCCTAGGGGGCACAGATACGCAGTATTTT
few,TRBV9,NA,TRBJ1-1,CASSVVSRDTEAFF,TGTGCCAGCAGCGTAGTCTCCAGGGACACTGAAGCTTTCTTT
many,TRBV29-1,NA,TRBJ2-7,CSVDGQGPYEQYF,TGCAGCGTTGACGGTCAGGGGCCCTACGAGCAGTACTTC
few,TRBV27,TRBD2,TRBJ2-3,CASQLGGFSTDTQYF,TGTGCCAGCCAGTTGGGGGGGTTTAGCACAGATACGCAGTATTTT
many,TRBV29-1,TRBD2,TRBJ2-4,CSVPSIAGAKAKNIQYF,TGCAGCGTTCCGTCGATAGCGGGGGCCAAAGCCAAAAACATTCAGTACTTC
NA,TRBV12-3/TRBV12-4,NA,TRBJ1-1,CASSSRPDSEAFF,TGTGCCAGCAGCTCTCGTCCCGACTCAGAAGCTTTCTTT
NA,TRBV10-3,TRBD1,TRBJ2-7,CAINPGTGYSYEQYF,TGTGCCATCAATCCCGGGACAGGGTACTCCTACGAGCAGTACTTC